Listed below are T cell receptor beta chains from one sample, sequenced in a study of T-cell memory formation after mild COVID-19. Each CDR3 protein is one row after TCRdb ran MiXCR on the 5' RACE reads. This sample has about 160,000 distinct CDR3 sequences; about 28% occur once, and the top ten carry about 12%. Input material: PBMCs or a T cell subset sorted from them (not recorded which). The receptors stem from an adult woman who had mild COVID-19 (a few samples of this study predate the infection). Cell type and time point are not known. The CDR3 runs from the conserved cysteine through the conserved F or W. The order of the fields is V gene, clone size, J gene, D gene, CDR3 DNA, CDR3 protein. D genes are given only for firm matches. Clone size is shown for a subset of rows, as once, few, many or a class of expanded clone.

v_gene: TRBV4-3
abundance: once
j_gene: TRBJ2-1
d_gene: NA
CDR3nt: TGCGCCAGCAGCCAAGGAGTGAGTGACCGTGAGCAGTTCTTC
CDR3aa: CASSQGVSDREQFF

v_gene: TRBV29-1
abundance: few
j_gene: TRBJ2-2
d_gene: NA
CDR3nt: TGCAGCGTTGAAGCAGGGAACACCGGGGAGCTGTTTTTT
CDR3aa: CSVEAGNTGELFF

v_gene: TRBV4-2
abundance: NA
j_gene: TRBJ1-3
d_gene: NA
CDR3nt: TGTGCCAGCAGCCAAGCTTCAGGGAAAACGGGGAACACCATATATTTT
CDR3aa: CASSQASGKTGNTIYF

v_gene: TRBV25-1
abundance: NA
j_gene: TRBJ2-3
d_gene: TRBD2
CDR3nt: TGTGCCAGCAGTGAATATTTAGCGGGACCAGATACGCAGTATTTT
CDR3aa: CASSEYLAGPDTQYF

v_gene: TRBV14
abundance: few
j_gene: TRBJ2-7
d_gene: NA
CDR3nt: TGTGCCAGCAGCCACGCTGGACTAACCTACGAGCAGTACTTC
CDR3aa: CASSHAGLTYEQYF

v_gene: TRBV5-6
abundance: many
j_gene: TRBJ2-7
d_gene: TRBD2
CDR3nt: TGTGCCAGCAGCTTGGGACTAGCGGGGGCCTACGAGCAGTACTTC
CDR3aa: CASSLGLAGAYEQYF

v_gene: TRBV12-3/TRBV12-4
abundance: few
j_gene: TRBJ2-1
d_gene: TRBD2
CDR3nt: TGTGCCAGCGCTAGCGGGAGGTACAATGAGCAGTTCTTC
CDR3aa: CASASGRYNEQFF

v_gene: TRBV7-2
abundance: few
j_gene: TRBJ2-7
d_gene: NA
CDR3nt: TGTGCCAGCAGTATTGGACAGTCCTACGAGCAGTACTTC
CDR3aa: CASSIGQSYEQYF

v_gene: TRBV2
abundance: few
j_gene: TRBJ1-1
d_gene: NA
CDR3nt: TGTGCCAGCACCCCCCGGGACTTTCCGAACACTGAAGCTTTCTTT
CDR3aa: CASTPRDFPNTEAFF

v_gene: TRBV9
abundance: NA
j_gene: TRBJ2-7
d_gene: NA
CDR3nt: TGTGCCAGCAGCGTAGCTCTCGGGGGCTCATTCTTC
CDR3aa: CASSVALGGSFF

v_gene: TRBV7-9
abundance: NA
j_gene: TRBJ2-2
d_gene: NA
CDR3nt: TGTGCCAGTGCCGCAGGGGTCGGGGAGCTGTTTTTT
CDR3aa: CASAAGVGELFF

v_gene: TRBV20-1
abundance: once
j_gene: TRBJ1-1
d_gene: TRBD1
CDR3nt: TGCAGTGCTACACAGGGGGCGCTTACTGAAGCTTTCTTT
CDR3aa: CSATQGALTEAFF

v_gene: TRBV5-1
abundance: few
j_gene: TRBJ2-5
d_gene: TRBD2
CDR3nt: TGCGCCAGCAGCGCCTTCGGGACTAGCGGGGAGACCCAGTACTTC
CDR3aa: CASSAFGTSGETQYF